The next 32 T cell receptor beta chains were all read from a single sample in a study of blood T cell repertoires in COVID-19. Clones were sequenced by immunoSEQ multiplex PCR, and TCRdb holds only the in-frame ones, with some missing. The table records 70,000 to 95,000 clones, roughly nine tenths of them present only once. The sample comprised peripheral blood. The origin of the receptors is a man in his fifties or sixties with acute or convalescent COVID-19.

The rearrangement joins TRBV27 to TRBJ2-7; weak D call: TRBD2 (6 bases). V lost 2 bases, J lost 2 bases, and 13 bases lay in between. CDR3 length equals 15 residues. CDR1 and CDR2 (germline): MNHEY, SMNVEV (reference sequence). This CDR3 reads CASSLGAGLTYEQYF. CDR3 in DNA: TGTGCCAGCAGTTTAGGAGCGGGTCTTACCTACGAGCAGTACTTC.

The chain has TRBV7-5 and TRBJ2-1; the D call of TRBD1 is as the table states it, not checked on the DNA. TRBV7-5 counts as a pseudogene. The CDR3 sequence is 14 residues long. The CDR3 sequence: CVRRMAGGYNEQFF. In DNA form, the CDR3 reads TGTGTCAGAAGGATGGCAGGGGGCTACAATGAGCAGTTCTTC.

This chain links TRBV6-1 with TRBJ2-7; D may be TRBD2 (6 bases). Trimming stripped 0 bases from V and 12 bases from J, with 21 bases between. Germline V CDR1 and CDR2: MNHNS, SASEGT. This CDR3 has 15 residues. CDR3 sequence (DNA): TGTGCCAGCAGTGAAGCCCAGAGGGGATTCCGCGGGACGTACTTC. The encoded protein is CASSEAQRGFRGTYF.

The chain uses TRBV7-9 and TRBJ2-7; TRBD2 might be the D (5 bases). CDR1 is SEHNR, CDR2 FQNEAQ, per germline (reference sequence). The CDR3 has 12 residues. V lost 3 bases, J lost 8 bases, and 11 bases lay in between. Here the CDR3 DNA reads TGTGCCAGCAGCTTCGAGGGTCGCCAGCAGTACGTC. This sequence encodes CASSFEGRQQYV.

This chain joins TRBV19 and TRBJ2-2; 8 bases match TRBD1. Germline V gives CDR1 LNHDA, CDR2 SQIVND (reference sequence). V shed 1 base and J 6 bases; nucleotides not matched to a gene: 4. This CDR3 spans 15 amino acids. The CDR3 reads CASSIAHRGAGELFF. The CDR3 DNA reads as TGTGCCAGTAGTATAGCTCACAGGGGGGCCGGGGAGCTGTTTTTT.

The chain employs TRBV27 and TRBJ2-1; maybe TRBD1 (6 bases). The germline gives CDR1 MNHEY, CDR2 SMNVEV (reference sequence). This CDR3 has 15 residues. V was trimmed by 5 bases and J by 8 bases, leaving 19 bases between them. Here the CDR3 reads CASSVMDSRADEQFF. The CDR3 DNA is TGTGCCAGCAGTGTCATGGACAGCCGGGCGGATGAGCAGTTCTTC.

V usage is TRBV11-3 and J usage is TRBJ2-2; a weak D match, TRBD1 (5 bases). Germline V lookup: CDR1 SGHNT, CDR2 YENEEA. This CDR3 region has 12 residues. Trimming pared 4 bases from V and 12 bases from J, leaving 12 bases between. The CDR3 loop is CASSSNPGKLFF. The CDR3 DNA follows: TGTGCCAGCAGCTCCAATCCAGGGAAGCTGTTTTTT.

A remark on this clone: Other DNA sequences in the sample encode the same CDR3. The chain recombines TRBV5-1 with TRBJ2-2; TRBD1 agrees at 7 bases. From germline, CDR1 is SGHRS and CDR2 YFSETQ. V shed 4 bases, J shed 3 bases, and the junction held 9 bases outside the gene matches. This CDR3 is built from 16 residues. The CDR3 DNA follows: TGCGCCAGCAGCCCCCGACAGGGAGCGGACACCGGGGAGCTGTTTTTT. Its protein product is CASSPRQGADTGELFF.

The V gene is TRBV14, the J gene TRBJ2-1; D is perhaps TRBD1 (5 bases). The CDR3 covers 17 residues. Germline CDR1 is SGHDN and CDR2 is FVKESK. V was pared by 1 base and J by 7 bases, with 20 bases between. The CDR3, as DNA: TGTGCCAGCAGCCAAGTAAGGGGCCCTCTTACGCGGAATGAGCAGTTCTTC. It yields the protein CASSQVRGPLTRNEQFF.

The CDR3 DNA is TGCAGCGTGTTCCCACCAGGGGACCCAGATACGCAGTATTTT. It yields the protein CSVFPPGDPDTQYF. V usage is TRBV29-1 and J usage is TRBJ2-3; a possible D gene is TRBD1 (6 bases). Germline-derived CDR1 and CDR2 are SQVTM and ANQGSEA. The CDR3 totals 14 residues. V lost 6 bases, J lost 4 bases, and 17 bases lay in between.

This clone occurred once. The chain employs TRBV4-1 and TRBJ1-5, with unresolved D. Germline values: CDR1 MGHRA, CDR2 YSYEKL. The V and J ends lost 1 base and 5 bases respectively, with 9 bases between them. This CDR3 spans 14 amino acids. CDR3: CASSQGGVHQPQHF. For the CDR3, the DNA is TGCGCCAGCAGCCAAGGGGGAGTACATCAGCCCCAGCATTTT.

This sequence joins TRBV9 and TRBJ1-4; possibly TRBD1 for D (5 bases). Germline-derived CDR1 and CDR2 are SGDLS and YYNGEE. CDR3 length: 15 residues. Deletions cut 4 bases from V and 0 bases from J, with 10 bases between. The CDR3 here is CASSLGGTTNEKLFF. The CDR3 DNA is TGTGCCAGCAGCCTCGGGGGGACAACTAATGAAAAACTGTTTTTT. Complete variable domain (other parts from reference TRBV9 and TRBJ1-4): DSGVTQTPKHLITATGQRVTLRCSPRSGDLSVYWYQQSLDQGLQFLIQYYNGEERAKGNILERFSAQQFPDLHSELNLSSLELGDSALYFCASSLGGTTNEKLFFGSGTQLSVL.

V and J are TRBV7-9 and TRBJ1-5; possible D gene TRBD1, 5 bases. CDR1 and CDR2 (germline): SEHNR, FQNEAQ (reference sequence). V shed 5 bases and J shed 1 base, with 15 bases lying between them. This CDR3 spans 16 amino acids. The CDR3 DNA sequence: TGTGCCAGCAGCCAGTCTTCAGGGATGAGCAATCAGCCCCAGCATTTT. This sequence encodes CASSQSSGMSNQPQHF.

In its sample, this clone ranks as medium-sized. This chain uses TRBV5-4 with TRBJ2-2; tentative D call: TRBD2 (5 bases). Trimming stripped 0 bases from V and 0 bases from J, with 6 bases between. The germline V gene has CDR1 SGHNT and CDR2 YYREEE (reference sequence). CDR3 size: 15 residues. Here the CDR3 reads CASSLDGTNTGELFF. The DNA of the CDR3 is TGTGCCAGCAGCTTGGACGGGACGAACACCGGGGAGCTGTTTTTT.

CDR3: CASSSGSGAGSYNSPLHF. DNA of the CDR3: TGTGCCAGCAGCTCAGGGTCAGGGGCAGGCTCCTATAATTCACCCCTCCACTTT. The gene calls are TRBV5-5 and TRBJ1-6, with D possibly TRBD1 on 6 matching bases. The V and J ends lost 3 bases and 0 bases respectively, with 16 bases between them. This CDR3 is built from 18 residues. CDR1 and CDR2 (germline): SGHKS, YYEKEE (reference sequence).

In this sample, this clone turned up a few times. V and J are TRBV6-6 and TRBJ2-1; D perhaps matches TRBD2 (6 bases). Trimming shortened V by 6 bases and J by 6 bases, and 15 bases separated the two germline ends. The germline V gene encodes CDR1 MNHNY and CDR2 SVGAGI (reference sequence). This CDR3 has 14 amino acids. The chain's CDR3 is CASSPSEGSNEQFF. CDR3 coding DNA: TGTGCCAGCAGCCCGTCGGAGGGAAGCAATGAGCAGTTCTTC.

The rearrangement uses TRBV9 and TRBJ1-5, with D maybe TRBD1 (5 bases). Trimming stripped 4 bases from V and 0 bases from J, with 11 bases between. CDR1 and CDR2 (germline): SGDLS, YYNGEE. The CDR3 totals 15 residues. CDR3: CASSWGGDSNQPQHF. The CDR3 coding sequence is TGTGCCAGCAGCTGGGGCGGGGATAGCAATCAGCCCCAGCATTTT.

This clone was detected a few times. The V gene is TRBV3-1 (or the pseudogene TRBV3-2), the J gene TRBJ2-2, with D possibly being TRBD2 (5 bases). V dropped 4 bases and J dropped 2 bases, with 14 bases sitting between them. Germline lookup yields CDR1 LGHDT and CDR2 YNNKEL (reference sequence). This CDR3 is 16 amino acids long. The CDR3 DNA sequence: TGTGCCAGCAGCCCTTGGACTGTGGCCAACACCGGGGAGCTGTTTTTT. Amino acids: CASSPWTVANTGELFF.

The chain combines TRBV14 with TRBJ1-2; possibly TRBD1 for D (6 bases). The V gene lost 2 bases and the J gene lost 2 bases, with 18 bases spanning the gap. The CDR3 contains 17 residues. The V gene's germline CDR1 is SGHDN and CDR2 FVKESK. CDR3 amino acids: CASSQYPPRDTNYGYTF. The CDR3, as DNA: TGTGCCAGCAGCCAATACCCCCCCCGGGACACCAACTATGGCTACACCTTC.

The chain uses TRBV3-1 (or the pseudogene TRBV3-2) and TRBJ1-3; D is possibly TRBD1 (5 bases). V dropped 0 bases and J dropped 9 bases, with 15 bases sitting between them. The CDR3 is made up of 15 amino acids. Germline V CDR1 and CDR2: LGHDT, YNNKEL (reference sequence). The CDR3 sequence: CASSQDTTFGGTIYF. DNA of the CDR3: TGTGCCAGCAGCCAAGACACGACTTTCGGGGGCACCATATATTTT.

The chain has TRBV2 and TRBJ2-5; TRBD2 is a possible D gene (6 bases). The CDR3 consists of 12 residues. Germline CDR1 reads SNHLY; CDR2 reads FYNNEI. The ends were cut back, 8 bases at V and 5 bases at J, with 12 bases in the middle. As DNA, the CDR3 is TGTGCCAGCGGACCGGAGGGGGAGACCCAGTACTTC. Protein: CASGPEGETQYF.

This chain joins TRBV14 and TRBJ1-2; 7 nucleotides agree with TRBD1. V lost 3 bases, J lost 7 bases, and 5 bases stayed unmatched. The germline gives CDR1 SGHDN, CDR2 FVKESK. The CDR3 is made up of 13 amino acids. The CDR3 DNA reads TGTGCCAGCAGCCATCGAGGGGGCTTTGGCTACACCTTC. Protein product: CASSHRGGFGYTF.

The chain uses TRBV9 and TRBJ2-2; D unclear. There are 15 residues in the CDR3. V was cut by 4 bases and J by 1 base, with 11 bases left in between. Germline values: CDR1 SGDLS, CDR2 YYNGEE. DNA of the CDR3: TGTGCCAGCAGCACCGGTCCGGGGAACACCGGGGAGCTGTTTTTT. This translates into CASSTGPGNTGELFF.

CDR3 region: CASQQGADQPQHF. CDR3 DNA sequence: TGTGCCAGTCAACAGGGGGCCGATCAGCCCCAGCATTTT. The rearrangement uses TRBV18 and TRBJ1-5; 9 bases fit TRBD1. V shed 9 bases, J shed 5 bases, and the junction held 5 bases outside the gene matches. Germline V gives CDR1 KGHSH, CDR2 LQKENI. This CDR3 contains 13 residues.

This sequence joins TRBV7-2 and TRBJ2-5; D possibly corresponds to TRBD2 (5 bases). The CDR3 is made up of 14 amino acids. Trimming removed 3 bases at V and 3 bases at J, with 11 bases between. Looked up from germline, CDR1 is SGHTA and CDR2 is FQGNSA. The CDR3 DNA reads TGTGCCAGCAGCTTTTCGAATAGCGAAGAGACCCAGTACTTC. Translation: CASSFSNSEETQYF.

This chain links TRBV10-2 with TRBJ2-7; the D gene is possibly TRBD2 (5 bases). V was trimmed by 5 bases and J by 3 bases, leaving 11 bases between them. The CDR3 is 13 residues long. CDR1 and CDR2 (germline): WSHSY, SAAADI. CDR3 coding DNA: TGCGCCAGCAGTCCCGGACTGCGCTACGAGCAGTACTTC. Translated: CASSPGLRYEQYF.

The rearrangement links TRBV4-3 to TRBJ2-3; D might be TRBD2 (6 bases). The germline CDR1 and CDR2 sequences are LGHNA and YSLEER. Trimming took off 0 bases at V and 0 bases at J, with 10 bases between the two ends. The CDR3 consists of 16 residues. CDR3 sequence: CASSQDSGGSTDTQYF. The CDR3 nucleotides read TGCGCCAGCAGCCAAGATAGCGGCGGAAGCACAGATACGCAGTATTTT.

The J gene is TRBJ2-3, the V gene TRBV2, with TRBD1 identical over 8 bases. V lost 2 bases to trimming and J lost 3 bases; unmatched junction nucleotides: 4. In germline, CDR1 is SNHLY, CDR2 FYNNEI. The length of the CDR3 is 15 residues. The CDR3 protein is CASSEIGQGTDTQYF. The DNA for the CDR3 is TGTGCCAGCAGTGAAATAGGACAGGGAACAGATACGCAGTATTTT.

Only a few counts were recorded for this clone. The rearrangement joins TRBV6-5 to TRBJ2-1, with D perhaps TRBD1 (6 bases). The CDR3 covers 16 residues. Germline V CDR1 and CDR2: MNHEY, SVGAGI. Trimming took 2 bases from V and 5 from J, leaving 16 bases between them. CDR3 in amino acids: CASSYAGTSSNNEQFF. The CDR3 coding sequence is TGTGCCAGCAGTTACGCCGGGACATCTTCAAACAATGAGCAGTTCTTC.

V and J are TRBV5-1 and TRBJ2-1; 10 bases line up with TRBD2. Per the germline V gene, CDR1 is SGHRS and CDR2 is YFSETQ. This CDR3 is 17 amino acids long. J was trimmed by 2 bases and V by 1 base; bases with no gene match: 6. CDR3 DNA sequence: TGCGCCAGCAGCTTGTGGGCTAGCGGGGGAACCTACAATGAGCAGTTCTTC. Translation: CASSLWASGGTYNEQFF.

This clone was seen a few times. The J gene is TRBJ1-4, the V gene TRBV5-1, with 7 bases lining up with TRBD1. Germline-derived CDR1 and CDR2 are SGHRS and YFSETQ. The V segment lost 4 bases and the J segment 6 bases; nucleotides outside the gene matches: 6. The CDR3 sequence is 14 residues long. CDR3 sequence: CASSTGQSDEKLFF. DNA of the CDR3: TGCGCCAGCAGCACGGGACAGAGCGATGAAAAACTGTTTTTT.

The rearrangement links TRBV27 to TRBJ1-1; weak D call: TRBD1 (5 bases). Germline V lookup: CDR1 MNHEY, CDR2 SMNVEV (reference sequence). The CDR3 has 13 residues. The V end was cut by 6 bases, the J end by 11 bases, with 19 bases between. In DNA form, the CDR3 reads TGTGCCAGCAGCCCCTTTGGAGGGGTAGGGGCTTTCTTT. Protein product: CASSPFGGVGAFF.